The TCR beta chain described here comes from a study of shared clonotypes between healthy human individuals. Note on this clone: Other DNA sequences within the sample encode an identical CDR3.

J gave up 3 bases and V 4 bases, and 5 bases lay outside the gene matches. CDR1 is SEHNR and CDR2 is FQNEAQ in the germline V gene (reference sequence). This CDR3 is built from 15 residues. It was across several immunoSEQ plates that each subset's genomic DNA was evenly split. Assay used: immunoSEQ multiplex PCR; TCRdb lists only in-frame clones, some missing. Seen here are approximately 2.4 million clones, around 95% observed once, and the top ten hold roughly 0.13%. The V call is TRBV7-9, the J call TRBJ2-7, with 11 bases fitting TRBD2. The specimen sequenced was naive CD4+ T cells sorted from blood. Subset given: CD45RA+ positively selected. The clonotype comes from a man aged 18 to 30 in good health. The CDR3 loop is CASSSGTSGFYEQYF. The CDR3 coding sequence is TGTGCCAGCAGCTCCGGGACTAGCGGCTTCTACGAGCAGTACTTC.